Included here is one T cell receptor (beta chain) sequence, with context. Its antigen is unidentified. The sample comes from a study of OX40 agonist ivuxolimab in advanced cancers. Regarding the study as a whole: In the 0.1 to 3.0 mg/kg range, CD4+ and CD8+ blood T cells had expanded clonally by week 6.

Some clones are missing from TCRdb's copy, which holds only in-frame ones; the method was immunoSEQ multiplex PCR. The table lists about 82,000 clones, 80% to 90% of them singletons. The sample consisted of CD4+ or CD8+ T cells sorted from blood, taken in a trial of the OX40 agonist ivuxolimab. The source of this sequence is an adult with an advanced solid tumor such as melanoma, head and neck, liver or kidney cancer.

CDR3 coding DNA: TGTGCCAGCAGCTTAGGGGTAGCGGGCTCCTACGAGCAGTACTTC. The encoded protein is CASSLGVAGSYEQYF. The chain uses TRBV7-2 and TRBJ2-7; 7 bases fit TRBD2. The trim removed 1 base at V and 0 bases at J, leaving 3 bases unmatched. The CDR3 is 15 residues long. Germline CDR1 SGHTA, CDR2 FQGNSA.